This T cell receptor beta chain was sequenced during a study of blood T cell repertoires in COVID-19. As handled by the study authors: Nucleated cell counts were estimated from reference gene primer amplification. The table came from immunoSEQ multiplex PCR; TCRdb's copy has only in-frame clones and leaves some out. For V, J and clone size, that table is used; D and trimming come from the DNA. The data contain about 250,000 clones, 81% of them singletons. This CDR3 contains 13 residues. Trimming removed 3 bases from V and 6 bases from J, with 9 bases in between. Germline V gene lookup returns CDR1 SGHTA and CDR2 FQGNSA.

The specimen sequenced was peripheral blood. This TCR derives from a woman aged 80 or older with acute or convalescent COVID-19. The chain has TRBV7-2 and TRBJ1-5; D ambiguous. CDR3 amino acids: CASSFEGTQPQHF. The CDR3 DNA reads TGTGCCAGCAGCTTCGAGGGTACTCAGCCCCAGCATTTT.